These T cell receptor beta chains were read from a single sample in a study of blood T cell repertoires in COVID-19. Method: immunoSEQ multiplex PCR; TCRdb's copy keeps in-frame clones and lacks some. Here the sample spans about 280,000 clones, 85% being singletons. Sequenced: peripheral blood. Source of these receptors: a human donor in a cohort sampled during active COVID-19. Both conserved end residues are part of each CDR3. D genes are given only for firm matches. Clone sizes are given selectively: once, few, many, or a class where the clone is expanded.

J,D,V,size,DNA,CDR3
TRBJ2-1,TRBD2,TRBV29-1,-,TGCAGCGTCCGGGGACTAGCGGGAGGCAATGAGCAGTTCTTC,CSVRGLAGGNEQFF
TRBJ2-1,TRBD2,TRBV6-4,-,TGTGCCAGCAGTGAAACTAGCGGGAGGGCTTATCGTGAGCAGTTCTTC,CASSETSGRAYREQFF
TRBJ2-2,TRBD2,TRBV5-6,-,TGTGCCAGCAGTTTCGCCATAGGACTAGCGGACGGGGAGCTGTTTTTT,CASSFAIGLADGELFF
TRBJ2-5,-,TRBV7-9,-,TGTGCCAGCAGCCCGCCGGGACACCGGAGAGAGACCCAGTACTTC,CASSPPGHRRETQYF
TRBJ2-7,TRBD2,TRBV11-2,-,TGTGCCAGCAGCTTCACCGGGACTAGCAGCTACGAGCAGTACTTC,CASSFTGTSSYEQYF
TRBJ1-5,TRBD1,TRBV6-6,-,TGTGCCAGCAGTGGACAGGCCATCGACCAGCCCCAGCATTTT,CASSGQAIDQPQHF
TRBJ2-5,TRBD2,TRBV18,-,TGTGCCAGCTCACCACCTGGACTAGCGGGAGGGGGTCAAGAGACCCAGTACTTC,CASSPPGLAGGGQETQYF
TRBJ2-1,-,TRBV4-1,-,TGCGCCAGCAGCCCACTAGGCAAGGGCAATGAGCAGTTCTTC,CASSPLGKGNEQFF
TRBJ1-2,TRBD1,TRBV5-4,-,TGTGCCAGCAGCTGGCCCGGGACAGGTCATGGCTACACCTTC,CASSWPGTGHGYTF
TRBJ1-6,-,TRBV2,-,TGTGCCAGCAGGGGTGAAGGACACTATAATTCACCCCTCCACTTT,CASRGEGHYNSPLHF
TRBJ2-1,-,TRBV4-1,-,TGCGCCAGCAGCCAACGCGTGATCTCCTACAATGAGCAGTTCTTC,CASSQRVISYNEQFF
TRBJ1-1,TRBD1,TRBV28,-,TGTGCCAGCAGTTTAGAGGGGACAGGGAGTCCTGAAGCTTTCTTT,CASSLEGTGSPEAFF
TRBJ2-1,TRBD2,TRBV5-1,-,TGCGCCAGCAGTTTGGAACTAGCGGGAGGCGGGGATGAGCAGTTCTTC,CASSLELAGGGDEQFF
TRBJ1-4,TRBD1,TRBV7-9,few,TGTGCCAGCAGCACCGGACAGGGTAGGGAAAAACTGTTTTTT,CASSTGQGREKLFF
TRBJ2-1,TRBD2,TRBV27,-,TGTGCCAGCCGAATAGCGGGAGGGCCGTATGAGCAGTTCTTC,CASRIAGGPYEQFF
TRBJ2-2,TRBD2,TRBV6-5,-,TGTGCCAGCAGTTGGACTAGCGGGGAGGCCGGGGAGCTGTTTTTT,CASSWTSGEAGELFF
TRBJ2-5,TRBD1,TRBV3-1/TRBV3-2,-,TGTGCCAGCAGCCCCGGGGTTATGGACAGGGGCCAAGAGACCCAGTACTTC,CASSPGVMDRGQETQYF
TRBJ2-2,-,TRBV24-1,-,TGTGCCACCAGTGATCCCCTCACTAGTCGCGGTCGAATCGGGGAGCTGTTTTTT,CATSDPLTSRGRIGELFF
TRBJ2-3,-,TRBV28,-,TGTGCCAGCAGCCCGGAGAGGGTGACAGATACGCAGTATTTT,CASSPERVTDTQYF
TRBJ1-1,TRBD1,TRBV12-3/TRBV12-4,few,TGTGCCAGCAGCTACAGGGGGCCCACTGAAGCTTTCTTT,CASSYRGPTEAFF
TRBJ2-2,-,TRBV5-1,-,TGCGCCAGCAGCTTAGGAGGGTCCATACCCGGGGAGCTGTTTTTT,CASSLGGSIPGELFF
TRBJ2-3,-,TRBV7-3,-,TGTGCCAGCAGCTTAGCGGGCCAAAGCACAGATACGCAGTATTTT,CASSLAGQSTDTQYF
TRBJ2-7,-,TRBV29-1,-,TGCAGCGTTGTATCAGGGGCAGGAACCTACGAGCAGTACTTC,CSVVSGAGTYEQYF
TRBJ1-2,-,TRBV5-6,-,TGTGCCAGCAGCGGTGGCAGACATCGTAACTATGGCTACACCTTC,CASSGGRHRNYGYTF
TRBJ2-2,TRBD2,TRBV9,-,TGTGCCAGCAGCTCCCATGCGGGAGATGGGACCGGGGAGCTGTTTTTT,CASSSHAGDGTGELFF
TRBJ2-5,TRBD2,TRBV7-9,-,TGTGCCAGCAGCTTCGGTCTAGCGGGAGCTAGAACAGAGACCCAGTACTTC,CASSFGLAGARTETQYF
TRBJ2-3,-,TRBV5-1,once,TGCGCCAGCAGCTACCGGACAGATACGCAGTATTTT,CASSYRTDTQYF
TRBJ2-5,TRBD1,TRBV7-2,-,TGTGCCAGCAGCCGCTTTGGACAGGGGGTGGGGAGGCAAGAGACCCAGTACTTC,CASSRFGQGVGRQETQYF
TRBJ2-5,TRBD2,TRBV11-3,-,TGTGCCAGCAGCTTCAGCGGGAGCGGATCGGAGACCCAGTACTTC,CASSFSGSGSETQYF